Sequencing of this T cell receptor beta chain was carried out in a study of cytomegalovirus exposure and HLA in healthy donors. Study results and limitations: As a later analysis revealed, the rate of TCR association differed by HLA locus, with DRB1 most and HLA-C fewest.

Germline V lookup: CDR1 MNHEY, CDR2 SVGAGI. V gave up 5 bases and J gave up 3 bases, with 10 bases separating them. CDR3 length equals 14 residues. Remarks on this clone: Its antigen is unknown.

The PCR used 60 Vbeta and 13 Jbeta primers. Sequencing used immunoSEQ multiplex PCR; TCRdb keeps in-frame clones, though not all of them. The profile shows more than 75,000 clones, around three quarters of them singletons. Material for sequencing was PBMCs. The receptor's source is a man aged 25 to 40 in good health and CMV-seronegative. The chain joins TRBV6-5 to TRBJ2-2; D is undetermined. This CDR3 reads CASSGTADTGELFF. The CDR3 DNA follows: TGTGCCAGCAGTGGCACCGCGGACACCGGGGAGCTGTTTTTT.